The 6 T cell receptor beta chains below were found in one sample sequenced in a study of T cells after yellow fever vaccination. TCRdb itself ran the 5' RACE reads through MiXCR, one entry per CDR3 protein. The sample consists of hundreds of thousands of distinct CDR3 sequences, more than 9% of them appearing once. This sample comprised PBMCs, obtained on the day of the yellow fever booster vaccination. These receptors all come from a man aged 30 to 39 who received the YFV17D yellow fever vaccine.

The chain recombines TRBV7-9 with TRBJ2-7; no definite D call. Germline V gene data show CDR1 as SEHNR and CDR2 as FQNEAQ (reference sequence). The length of the CDR3 is 14 residues. Trimming stripped 1 base from V and 0 bases from J, with 7 bases between. As DNA, the CDR3 is TGTGCCAGCAGCTTAGTCGCTAGCTCCTACGAGCAGTACTTC. Residues: CASSLVASSYEQYF.

The chain uses TRBV5-1 and TRBJ1-5, with D hard to call. Germline CDR1 is SGHRS and CDR2 is YFSETQ. The CDR3 runs 15 residues. V was clipped by 7 bases and J by 2 bases, with 16 bases between them. The CDR3 DNA follows: TGCGCCAGCCCCCGGACGGAGCGAGGCAATCAGCCCCAGCATTTT. This sequence encodes CASPRTERGNQPQHF.

This clonotype showed up just a few times. The rearrangement uses TRBV27 and TRBJ1-4; D is undetermined. V was pared by 6 bases and J by 8 bases, with 7 bases between. The CDR3 contains 11 residues. Germline CDR1 reads MNHEY; CDR2 reads SMNVEV (reference sequence). CDR3 nucleotides: TGTGCCAGCAGAGGGTTCGAAAAACTGTTTTTT. It yields the protein CASRGFEKLFF.

This clonotype was seen a few times. This chain connects TRBV10-3 to TRBJ2-3, with 12 nucleotides matching TRBD2. CDR1 ENHRY and CDR2 SYGVKD come from the germline V gene. V lost 6 bases and J lost 1; bases outside the gene matches: 8. The CDR3 totals 17 residues. In nucleotides, the CDR3 is TGTGCCATCAGGACTAGCGGGAGCCCCTGGGGCACAGATACGCAGTATTTT. Translated, it gives CAIRTSGSPWGTDTQYF.

The rearrangement links TRBV5-6 to TRBJ1-2, with 7 positions matching TRBD1. Germline V gene lookup returns CDR1 SGHDT and CDR2 YYEEEE. The CDR3 is made up of 14 amino acids. With 0 bases clipped from V and 6 bases from J, the junction kept 5 bases outside the gene matches. CDR3 protein: CASSLDDRVDGYTF. In DNA form, the CDR3 reads TGTGCCAGCAGCTTGGACGACAGGGTAGATGGCTACACCTTC.

This chain links TRBV5-4 with TRBJ2-3; 12 bases are a match to TRBD2. The length of the CDR3 is 17 residues. From germline, CDR1 is SGHNT and CDR2 YYREEE (reference sequence). Losses at the gene ends were 4 bases for V and 2 bases for J; bases not matched to a gene: 8. CDR3 region: CASSPRLAGALTDTQYF. CDR3 DNA: TGTGCCAGCAGCCCACGACTAGCGGGAGCACTCACAGATACGCAGTATTTT.